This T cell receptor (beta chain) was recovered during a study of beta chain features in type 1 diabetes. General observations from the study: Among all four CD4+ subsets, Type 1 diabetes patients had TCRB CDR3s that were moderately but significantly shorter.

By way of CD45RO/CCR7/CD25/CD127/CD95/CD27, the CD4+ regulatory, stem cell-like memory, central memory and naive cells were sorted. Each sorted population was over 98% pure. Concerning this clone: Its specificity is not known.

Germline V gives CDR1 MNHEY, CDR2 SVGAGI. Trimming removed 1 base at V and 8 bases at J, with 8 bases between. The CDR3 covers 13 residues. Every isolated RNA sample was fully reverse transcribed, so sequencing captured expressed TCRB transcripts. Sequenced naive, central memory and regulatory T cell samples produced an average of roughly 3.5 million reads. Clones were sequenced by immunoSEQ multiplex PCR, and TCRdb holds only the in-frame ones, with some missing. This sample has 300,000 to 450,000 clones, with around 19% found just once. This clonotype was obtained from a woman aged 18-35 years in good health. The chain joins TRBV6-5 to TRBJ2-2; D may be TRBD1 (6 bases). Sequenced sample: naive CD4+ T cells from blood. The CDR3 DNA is TGTGCCAGCAGTTACTTTGACAGGGGGGAGCTGTTTTTT. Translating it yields CASSYFDRGELFF.